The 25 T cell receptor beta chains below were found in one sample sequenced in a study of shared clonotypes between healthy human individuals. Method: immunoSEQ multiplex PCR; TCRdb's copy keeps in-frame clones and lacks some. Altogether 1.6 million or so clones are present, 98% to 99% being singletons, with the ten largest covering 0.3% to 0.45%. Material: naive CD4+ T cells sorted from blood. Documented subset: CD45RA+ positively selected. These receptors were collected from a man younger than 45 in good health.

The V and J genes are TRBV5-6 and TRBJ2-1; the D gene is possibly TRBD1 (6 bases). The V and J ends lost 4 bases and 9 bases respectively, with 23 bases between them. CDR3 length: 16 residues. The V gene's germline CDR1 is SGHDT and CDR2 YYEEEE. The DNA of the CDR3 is TGTGCCAGCAGCACACCGGGACACTTCGAGGATGGTGAGCAGTTCTTC. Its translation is CASSTPGHFEDGEQFF.

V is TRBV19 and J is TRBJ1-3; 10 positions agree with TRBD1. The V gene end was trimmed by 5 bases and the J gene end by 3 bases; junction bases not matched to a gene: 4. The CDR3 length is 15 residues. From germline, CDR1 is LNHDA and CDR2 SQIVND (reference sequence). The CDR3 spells CASSFGTGVGNTIYF. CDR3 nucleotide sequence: TGTGCCAGTAGTTTTGGGACAGGGGTTGGAAACACCATATATTTT.

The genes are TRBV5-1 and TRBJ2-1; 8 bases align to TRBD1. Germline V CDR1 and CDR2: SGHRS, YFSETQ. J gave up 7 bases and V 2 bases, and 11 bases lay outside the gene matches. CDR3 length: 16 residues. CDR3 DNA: TGCGCCAGCAGCTTTCTAGGACAGGGTTACAATAATGAGCAGTTCTTC. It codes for CASSFLGQGYNNEQFF.

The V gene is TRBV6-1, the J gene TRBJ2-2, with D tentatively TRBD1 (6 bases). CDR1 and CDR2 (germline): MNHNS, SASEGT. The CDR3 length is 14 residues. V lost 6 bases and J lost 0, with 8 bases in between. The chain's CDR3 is CASRTGSNTGELFF. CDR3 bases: TGTGCCAGCAGGACAGGATCGAACACCGGGGAGCTGTTTTTT.

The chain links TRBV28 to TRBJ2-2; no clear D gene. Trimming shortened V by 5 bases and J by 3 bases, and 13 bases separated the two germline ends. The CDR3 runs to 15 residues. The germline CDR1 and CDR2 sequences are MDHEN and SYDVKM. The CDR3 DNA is TGTGCCAGCAGTCCCCGGGTTTTTTACACCGGGGAGCTGTTTTTT. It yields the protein CASSPRVFYTGELFF.

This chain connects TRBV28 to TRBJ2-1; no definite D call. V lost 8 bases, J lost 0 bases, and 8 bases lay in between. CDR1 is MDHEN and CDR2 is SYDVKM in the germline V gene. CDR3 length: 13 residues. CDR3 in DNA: TGTGCCAGCCAAGGCCGCTCCTACAATGAGCAGTTCTTC. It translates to CASQGRSYNEQFF. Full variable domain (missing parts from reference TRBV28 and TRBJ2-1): DVKVTQSSRYLVKRTGEKVFLECVQDMDHENMFWYRQDPGLGLRLIYFSYDVKMKEKGDIPEGYSVSREKKERFSLILESASTNQTSMYLCASQGRSYNEQFFGPGTRLTVL.

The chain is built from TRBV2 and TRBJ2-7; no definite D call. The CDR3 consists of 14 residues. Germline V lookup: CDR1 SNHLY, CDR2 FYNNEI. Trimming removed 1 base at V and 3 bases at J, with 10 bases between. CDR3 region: CASSEESFLYEQYF. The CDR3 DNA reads TGTGCCAGCAGTGAAGAATCGTTCCTCTACGAGCAGTACTTC.

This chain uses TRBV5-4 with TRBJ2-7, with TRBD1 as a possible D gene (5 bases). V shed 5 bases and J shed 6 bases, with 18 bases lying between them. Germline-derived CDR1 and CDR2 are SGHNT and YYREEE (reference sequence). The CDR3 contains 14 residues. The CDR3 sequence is CASSIPQGSGEQYF. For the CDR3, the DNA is TGTGCCAGCAGTATCCCCCAGGGATCGGGCGAGCAGTACTTC. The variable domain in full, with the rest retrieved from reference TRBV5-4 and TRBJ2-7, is ETGVTQSPTHLIKTRGQQVTLRCSSQSGHNTVSWYQQALGQGPQFIFQYYREEENGRGNFPPRFSGLQFPNYSSELNVNALELDDSALYLCASSIPQGSGEQYFGPGTRLTVT.

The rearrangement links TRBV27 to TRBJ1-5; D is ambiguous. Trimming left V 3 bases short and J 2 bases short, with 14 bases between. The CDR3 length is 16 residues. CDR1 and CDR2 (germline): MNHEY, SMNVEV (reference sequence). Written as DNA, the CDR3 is TGTGCCAGCAGTTTTATCGGCGGTTTGGGCAATCAGCCCCAGCATTTT. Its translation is CASSFIGGLGNQPQHF.

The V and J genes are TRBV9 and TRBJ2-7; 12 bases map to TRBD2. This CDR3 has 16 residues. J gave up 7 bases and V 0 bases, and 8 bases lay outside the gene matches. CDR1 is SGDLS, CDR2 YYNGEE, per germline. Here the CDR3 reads CASSVAASGRAGEQYF. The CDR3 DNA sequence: TGTGCCAGCAGCGTAGCGGCTAGCGGGAGGGCCGGGGAGCAGTACTTC.

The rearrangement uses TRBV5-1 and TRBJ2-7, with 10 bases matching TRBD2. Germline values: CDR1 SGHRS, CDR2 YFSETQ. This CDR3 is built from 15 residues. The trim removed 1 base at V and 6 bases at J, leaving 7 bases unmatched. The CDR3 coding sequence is TGCGCCAGCAGCTTGACCCTAGCGGGAGTCATCGAGCAGTACTTC. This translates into CASSLTLAGVIEQYF.

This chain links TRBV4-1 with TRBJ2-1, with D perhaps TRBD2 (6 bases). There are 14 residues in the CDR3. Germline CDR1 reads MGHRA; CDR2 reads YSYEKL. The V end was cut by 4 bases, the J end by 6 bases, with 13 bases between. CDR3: CASSLRDSLNEQFF. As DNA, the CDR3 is TGCGCCAGCAGCCTCCGGGACTCACTCAATGAGCAGTTCTTC.

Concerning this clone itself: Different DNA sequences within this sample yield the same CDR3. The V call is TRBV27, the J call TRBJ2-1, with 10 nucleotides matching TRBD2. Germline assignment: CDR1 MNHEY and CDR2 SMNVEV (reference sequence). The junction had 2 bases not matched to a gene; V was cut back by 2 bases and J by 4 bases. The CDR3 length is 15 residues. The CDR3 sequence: CASSLRTSGYNEQFF. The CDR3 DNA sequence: TGTGCCAGCAGTTTACGGACTAGCGGTTACAATGAGCAGTTCTTC.

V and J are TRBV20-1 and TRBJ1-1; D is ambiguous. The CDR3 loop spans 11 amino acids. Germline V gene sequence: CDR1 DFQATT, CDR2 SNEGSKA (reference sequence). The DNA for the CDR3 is TGCAGGAGGAAAGGGAACACTGAAGCTTTCTTT. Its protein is CRRKGNTEAFF.

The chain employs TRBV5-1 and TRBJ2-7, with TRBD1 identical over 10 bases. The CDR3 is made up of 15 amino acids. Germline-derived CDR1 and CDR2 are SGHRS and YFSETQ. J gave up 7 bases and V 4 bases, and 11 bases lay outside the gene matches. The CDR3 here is CASSPDRGLGLEQYF. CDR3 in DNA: TGCGCCAGCAGCCCTGACAGGGGGCTAGGCCTAGAGCAGTACTTC.

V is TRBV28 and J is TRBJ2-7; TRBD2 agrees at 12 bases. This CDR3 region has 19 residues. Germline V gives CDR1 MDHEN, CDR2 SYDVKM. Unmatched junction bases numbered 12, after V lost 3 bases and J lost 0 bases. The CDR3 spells CASSLEFTSGRLSSYEQYF. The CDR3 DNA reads TGTGCCAGCAGTTTGGAGTTCACTAGCGGGAGGCTAAGCTCCTACGAGCAGTACTTC.

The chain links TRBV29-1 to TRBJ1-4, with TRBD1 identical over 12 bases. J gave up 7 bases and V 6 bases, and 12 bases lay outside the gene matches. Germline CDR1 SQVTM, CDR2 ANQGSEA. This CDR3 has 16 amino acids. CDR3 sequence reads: CSVTPGQGAKAEKLFF. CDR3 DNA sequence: TGCAGCGTGACTCCGGGACAGGGGGCGAAAGCTGAAAAACTGTTTTTT.

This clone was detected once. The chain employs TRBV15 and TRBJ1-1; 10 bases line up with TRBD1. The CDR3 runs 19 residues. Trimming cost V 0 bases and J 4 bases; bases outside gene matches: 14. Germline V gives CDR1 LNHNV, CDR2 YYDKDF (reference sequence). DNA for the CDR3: TGTGCCACCAGCAGAGATTTCCCGGACAGGGGGAAGGTAGTCACTGAAGCTTTCTTT. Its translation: CATSRDFPDRGKVVTEAFF.

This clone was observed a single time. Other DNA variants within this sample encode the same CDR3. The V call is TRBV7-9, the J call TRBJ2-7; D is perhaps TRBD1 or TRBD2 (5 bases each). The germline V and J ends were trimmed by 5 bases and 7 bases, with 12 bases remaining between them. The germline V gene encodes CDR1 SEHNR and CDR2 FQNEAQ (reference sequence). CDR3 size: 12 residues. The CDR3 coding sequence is TGTGCCAGCAGCCTTGGTGGGGGTGAGCAGTACTTC. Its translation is CASSLGGGEQYF.

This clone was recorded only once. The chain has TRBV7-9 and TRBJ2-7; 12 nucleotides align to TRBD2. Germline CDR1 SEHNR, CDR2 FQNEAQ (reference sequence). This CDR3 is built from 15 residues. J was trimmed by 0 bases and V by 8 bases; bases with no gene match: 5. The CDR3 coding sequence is TGTGCCAGCGCTCTAGCGGGAGGGCCCTCCTACGAGCAGTACTTC. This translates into CASALAGGPSYEQYF. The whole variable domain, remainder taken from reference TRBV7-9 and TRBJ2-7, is DTGVSQNPRHKITKRGQNVTFRCDPISEHNRLYWYRQTLGQGPEFLTYFQNEAQLEKSRLLSDRFSAERPKGSFSTLEIQRTEQGDSAMYLCASALAGGPSYEQYFGPGTRLTVT.

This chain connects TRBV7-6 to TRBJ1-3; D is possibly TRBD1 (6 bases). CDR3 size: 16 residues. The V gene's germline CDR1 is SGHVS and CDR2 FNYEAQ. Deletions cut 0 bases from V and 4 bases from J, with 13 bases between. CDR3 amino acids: CASSLAPVGQGNTIYF. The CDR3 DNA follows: TGTGCCAGCAGCTTAGCCCCGGTGGGACAAGGAAACACCATATATTTT.

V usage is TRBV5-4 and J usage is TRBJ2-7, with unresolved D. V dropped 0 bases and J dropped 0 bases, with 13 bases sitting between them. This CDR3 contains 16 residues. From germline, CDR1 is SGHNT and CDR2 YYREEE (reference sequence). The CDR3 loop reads CASSLGIKRSSYEQYF. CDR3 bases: TGTGCCAGCAGCTTGGGGATAAAGCGTAGCTCCTACGAGCAGTACTTC.

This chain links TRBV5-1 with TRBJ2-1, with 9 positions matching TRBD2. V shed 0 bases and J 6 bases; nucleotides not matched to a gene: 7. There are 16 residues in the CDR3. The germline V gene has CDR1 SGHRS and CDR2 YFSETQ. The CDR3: CASSLAGAGGVNEQFF. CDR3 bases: TGCGCCAGCAGCTTGGCCGGAGCGGGAGGAGTCAATGAGCAGTTCTTC.

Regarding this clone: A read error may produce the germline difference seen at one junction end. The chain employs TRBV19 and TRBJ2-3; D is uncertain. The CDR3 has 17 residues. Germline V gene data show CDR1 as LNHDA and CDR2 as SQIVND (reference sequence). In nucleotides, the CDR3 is TGTGCGAGTAGTATCCTTCCAGGTAGAACAGCCACAGATACGCAGTATTTT. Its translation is CASSILPGRTATDTQYF.

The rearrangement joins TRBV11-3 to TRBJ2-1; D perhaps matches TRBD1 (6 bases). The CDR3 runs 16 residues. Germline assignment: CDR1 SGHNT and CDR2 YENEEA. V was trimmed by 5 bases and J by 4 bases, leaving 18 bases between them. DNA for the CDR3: TGTGCCAGCAGCCCGAATGGACAGATCCTATACAATGAGCAGTTCTTC. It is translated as CASSPNGQILYNEQFF.